The source of this TCR beta chain is a study of Tregs in tolerant kidney transplant recipients. Broader study findings: For some patients, primers changed over time, blocking nucleotide-level comparison. Biological reproducibility was not directly addressed in this study.

Clones were read by immunoSEQ multiplex PCR, and TCRdb kept only the in-frame ones, dropping some. Of some 15,000 clones listed, around 80% are singletons. The germline gives CDR1 SGHRS, CDR2 YFSETQ. Trimming shortened V by 0 bases and J by 3 bases, and 13 bases separated the two germline ends. The CDR3 runs 15 residues. Unstimulated regulatory T cells (CD4+CD25+CD127-), CD4+CD25- non-regulatory cells, CD4 and CD8 cells were FACS-sorted from thawed PBMCs. Thawed PBMCs were rested overnight at 37°C with 150 to 200 IU/ml IL-2 before regulatory T cell sorting. This clone occurred once. As yet, its antigen is unknown.

Sequencing used Tregs from blood, obtained before the transplant. The J gene is TRBJ2-7, the V gene TRBV5-1; D possibly corresponds to TRBD1 (5 bases). The receptor's source is a human donor who received a combined kidney and bone marrow transplant. The CDR3 nucleotides are TGCGCCAGCAGCTTGGGAACAGGTACGATCTACGAGCAGTACTTC. It translates to CASSLGTGTIYEQYF.